This TCR beta chain came from a study of blood T cell repertoires in COVID-19. Study details: The study drew acute and convalescent COVID-19 samples from the United States, Italy and Spain. T cells, B-cell-depleted T cells, or PBMCs supplied cDNA or gDNA.

There are 12 residues in the CDR3. Trimming took 3 bases from V and 3 from J, leaving 6 bases between them. CDR1 MDHEN and CDR2 SYDVKM come from the germline V gene. Per the original methods: By means of reference gene primer amplification, nucleated cell counts were estimated. Sequencing was performed with immunoSEQ multiplex PCR; in TCRdb, only in-frame clones are kept and a portion is missing. V, J and clone size were drawn from that table, and D and trimming were deduced from the DNA. The sample lists 300,000 to 350,000 clones, just under 90% occurring once. The receptor was isolated from a woman aged 25 to 39 who had recovered from COVID-19. The chain uses TRBV28 and TRBJ2-7, with no clear D. Sequenced input: PBMCs or T cells enriched from blood (not recorded which). The CDR3 loop reads CASSFGVYEQYF. The DNA for the CDR3 is TGTGCCAGCAGTTTCGGTGTCTACGAGCAGTACTTC.